This TCR beta chain appears in the sequencing data of a study of identical twins. Notes on the study in general: Invariant cells of the MAIT and iNKT types might have partly distorted the zero-insertion analyses.

This clonotype was recorded at least ten times. Its antigen is still unknown. TCRdb reanalysed the 5' RACE reads using MiXCR and keeps one entry per CDR3 protein. The table shows roughly 280,000 distinct CDR3 sequences, with less than 9.5% occurring only once. The same data also contributed to another study, on yellow fever vaccine responses in identical twins. That paper states: Twin vaccine T cell responses reportedly seemed partly convergent, partly personalized.

This TCR was sampled from a woman between 18 and 30 years old in good health. What was sequenced was CD8+ T cells sorted from blood.

CDR3 DNA sequence: TGTGCCAGCAGCTTAGGGGACTATGCCTACGAGCAGTACTTC. It is translated as CASSLGDYAYEQYF. J is TRBJ2-7 and V is TRBV7-3, with 7 positions matching TRBD2. Germline CDR1 reads SGHTA; CDR2 reads FQGTGA. The ends lost 2 bases at V and 2 bases at J; junction bases unmatched: 3. The CDR3 is 14 amino acids.